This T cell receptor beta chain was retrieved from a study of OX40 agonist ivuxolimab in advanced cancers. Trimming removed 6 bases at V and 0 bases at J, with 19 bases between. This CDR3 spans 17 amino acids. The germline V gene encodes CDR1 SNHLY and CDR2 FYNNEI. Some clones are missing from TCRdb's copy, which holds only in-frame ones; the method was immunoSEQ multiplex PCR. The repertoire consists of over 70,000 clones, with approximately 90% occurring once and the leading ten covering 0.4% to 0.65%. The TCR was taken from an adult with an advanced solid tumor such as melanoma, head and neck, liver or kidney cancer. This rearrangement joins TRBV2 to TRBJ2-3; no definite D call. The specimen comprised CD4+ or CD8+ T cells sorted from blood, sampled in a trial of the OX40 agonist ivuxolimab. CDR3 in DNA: TGTGCCAGCAGCCCCAAGGTGATGGCTAGTAGCACAGATACGCAGTATTTT. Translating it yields CASSPKVMASSTDTQYF.